This TCR beta chain stems from a study of OX40 agonist ivuxolimab in advanced cancers. General notes on the study: The costimulatory receptor OX40 (CD134) was targeted by ivuxolimab, a fully human IgG2 agonistic monoclonal antibody. Intravenous ivuxolimab was administered to patients every 2 weeks at six dose levels: 0.01, 0.1, 0.3, 1.5, 3 and 10 mg/kg. Of the roughly 52 dose-escalation patients, hepatocellular carcinoma was present in approximately 20, melanoma in roughly 15, renal cell carcinoma in 9 and head and neck cancer in 9. The dose-escalation cohort was roughly 87% male with a mean age of approximately 60 years, ranging from roughly 23 to 85. Patients were allowed to have had prior anti-PD-1, anti-PD-L1 or anti-CTLA-4 therapy, and approximately 41% of the dose-escalation patients had previously received checkpoint inhibitors. Partial responses occurred in three dose-escalation patients: two with cutaneous melanoma and one with hepatocellular carcinoma. Peripheral TCRbeta sequencing aimed to test whether ivuxolimab altered TCR sequence diversity and caused clonal T-cell expansion. The monotherapy dose-escalation portion (N ≈ 50 patients) of the phase I ivuxolimab trial is reported in the paper. What the work shows at the level of the full study, not this receptor alone: Clonal expansion of both CD4+ and CD8+ blood T cells was observed from baseline to week 6 at doses 0.1 to 3.0 mg/kg. Low levels of normalized T-cell clonal expansion were also seen in some nonresponding patients. The antigen specificity of the clonally expanded peripheral T cells was not determined. In partial responders in the 0.1-3.0 mg/kg groups, normalized peripheral clonal expansion was found to be among the lowest, especially among CD8+ T cells. After ivuxolimab, expanded clones were on average more numerous among CD8+ T cells than among CD4+ T cells.

Genomic DNA was extracted from sorted cells for sequencing of the TCRbeta CDR3 region. The immunoSEQ Assay was used to sequence the TCRbeta CDR3 regions. The source is immuneACCESS, and TCRdb retained only in-frame sequences with V and J called. Part of the clones is not carried over; for the studies checked, unresolved V genes explain less than half of this, and the remainder is unexplained. For this sample the table gives approximately 50,000 clones, of which approximately 80% were detected only once. The ten largest clonotypes hold around 12% of the sample. CDR1 and CDR2 are read off the germline V gene as LGHNA and YSLEER. Germline trimming amounts to 1 base on V and 1 base on J, with 2 as the count of junction bases outside the gene matches. The CDR3 has 15 amino acids, counting the end cysteine and phenylalanine. Kept here is only the CDR3 DNA, which spans 45 bases and is read in frame from base 1.

The trial excluded patients who had a history of autoimmune disease or who were on systemic immunosuppression. Peripheral blood for TCR sequencing was collected from all dose cohorts at baseline, on cycle 4 day 1, and on cycle 7 day 1. The samples were taken from a phase I, first-in-human, multicenter, open-label dose-escalation trial of ivuxolimab. Adults with locally advanced or metastatic melanoma, renal cell, hepatocellular, or head and neck squamous cell carcinoma were enrolled in the trial. CD4+ and CD8+ T cells were sorted separately from peripheral blood before TCR sequencing. A note on this clone: This receptor's antigen is unknown. No much larger clone is present one base from it, and per-base qualities are unavailable.

The clonotype comes from an adult with an advanced solid tumor such as melanoma, head and neck, liver or kidney cancer. This sequence uses TRBV4-3 and TRBJ2-3; 7 central bases correspond to TRBD2. The source material was CD4+ or CD8+ T cells sorted from blood, sampled in a trial of the OX40 agonist ivuxolimab. The CDR3 has the sequence CASSQVSGGTDTQYF. The DNA reads TGCGCCAGCAGCCAAGTAAGCGGGGGCACAGATACGCAGTATTTT.